This T cell receptor (beta chain) was retrieved from a study of blood T cell repertoires in COVID-19. Background on the study: Acute and convalescent COVID-19 samples came from the United States, Italy and Spain.

As handled by the study authors: Amplifying reference gene primers gave estimates of nucleated cell counts. The assay was immunoSEQ multiplex PCR, and TCRdb's table has in-frame clones only and misses some. For V, J and clone size, that table is used; D and trimming come from the DNA. The repertoire includes fewer than 400,000 clones, 65% to 90% of them detected once, and approximately 4.1% sits in the top ten. Sequencing was carried out using PBMCs or T cells enriched from blood (not recorded which). The receptor was derived from a man aged 25 to 45 who had recovered from COVID-19.

This CDR3 reads CASSESSGRYNEQFF. CDR3 bases: TGCGCCAGCAGTGAGTCGAGCGGGAGATACAATGAGCAGTTCTTC. The V gene is TRBV10-2, the J gene TRBJ2-1; TRBD2 agrees at 8 bases. Germline lookup yields CDR1 WSHSY and CDR2 SAAADI. The CDR3 runs to 15 residues. J gave up 4 bases and V 0 bases, and 2 bases lay outside the gene matches.